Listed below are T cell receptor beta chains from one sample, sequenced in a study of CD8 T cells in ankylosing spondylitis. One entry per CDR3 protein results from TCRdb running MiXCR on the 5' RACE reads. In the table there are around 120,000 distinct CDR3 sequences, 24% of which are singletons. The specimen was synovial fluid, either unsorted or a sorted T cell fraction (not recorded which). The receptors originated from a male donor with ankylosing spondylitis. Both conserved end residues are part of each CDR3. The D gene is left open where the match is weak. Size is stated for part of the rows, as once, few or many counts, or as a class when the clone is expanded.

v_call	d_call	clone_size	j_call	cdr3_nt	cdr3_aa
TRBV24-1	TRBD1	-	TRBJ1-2	TGTGCCACCAGTGAGTCCGGGACAGACTATGGCTACACCTTC	CATSESGTDYGYTF
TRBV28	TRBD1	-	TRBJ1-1	TGTGCCAGCAGTATCGGGACAGTTAGGAACACTGAAGCTTTCTTT	CASSIGTVRNTEAFF
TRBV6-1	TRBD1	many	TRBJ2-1	TGTGCCAGCGCTTCCGGACAGGGGGGCAATGAGCAGTTCTTC	CASASGQGGNEQFF
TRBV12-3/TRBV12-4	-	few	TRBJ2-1	TGTGCCAGCAGTTTGGTGGGTGTGGATGAGCAGTTCTTC	CASSLVGVDEQFF
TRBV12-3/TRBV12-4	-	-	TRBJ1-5	TGTGCCAGCAGTTTAGTGGGAATCGGCAATCAGCCCCAGCATTTT	CASSLVGIGNQPQHF
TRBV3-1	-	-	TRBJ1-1	TGTGCCAGCAGCCCATTCGACAGAGCTGAAGCTTTCTTT	CASSPFDRAEAFF
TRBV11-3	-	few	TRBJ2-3	TGTGCCAGCAGCTTAGGGGGTGCTAGCACAGATACGCAGTATTTT	CASSLGGASTDTQYF
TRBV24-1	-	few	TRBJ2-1	TGTGCCACCAGGGCGGATAGCTCCTACAATGAGCAGTTCTTC	CATRADSSYNEQFF
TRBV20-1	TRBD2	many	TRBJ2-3	TGCAGTGCTCATTTGACTAGCGGGCTAACAGATACGCAGTATTTT	CSAHLTSGLTDTQYF
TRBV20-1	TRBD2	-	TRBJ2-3	TGCAGTGCTCGACTAGCGGGATCTTCAAATACGCAGTATTTT	CSARLAGSSNTQYF
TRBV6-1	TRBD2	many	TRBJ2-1	TGTGCCAGCAGTGACCCTAGAAGGGGAGGGGATGAGCAGTTCTTC	CASSDPRRGGDEQFF
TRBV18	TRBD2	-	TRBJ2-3	TGTGCCAGCTCACCCCAACTCCTAGCGGCAGATACGCAGTATTTT	CASSPQLLAADTQYF
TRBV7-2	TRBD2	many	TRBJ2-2	TGTGCCAGCAGCACGGGACTAGCGGACCTTTTCCTGTTTTTT	CASSTGLADLFLFF
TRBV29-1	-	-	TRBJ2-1	TGCAGCGTTGTCGTGAGCTCCTACAATGAGCAGTTCTTC	CSVVVSSYNEQFF
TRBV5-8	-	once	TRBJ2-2	TGTGCCAGCAGCTTTATAGCTTCGGATTTCGGCGGGGAGCTGTTTTTT	CASSFIASDFGGELFF
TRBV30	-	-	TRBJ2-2	TGTGCCTGGAGTGTTTTCGGGACACCGACCGGGGAGCTGTTTTTT	CAWSVFGTPTGELFF
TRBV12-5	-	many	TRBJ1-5	TGTGCTAGTGGTTTGGACAATCAGCCCCAGCATTTT	CASGLDNQPQHF
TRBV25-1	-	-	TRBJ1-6	TGTGCCAGCAGTGAATACGGGGGCTCCTATAATTCACCCCTCCACTTT	CASSEYGGSYNSPLHF
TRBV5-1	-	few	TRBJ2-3	TGCGCCAGCAGCTCCAGATCTCAGGGAAGCACAGATACGCAGTATTTT	CASSSRSQGSTDTQYF
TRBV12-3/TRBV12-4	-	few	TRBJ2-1	TGTGCCAGCAGTTACGGGACTTCTTACAATGAGCAGTTCTTC	CASSYGTSYNEQFF